These 21 T cell receptor beta chains originate from one sample sequenced in a study of cytotoxic CD8 clonotypes in ibrutinib-treated CLL. Assay used: immunoSEQ multiplex PCR; TCRdb lists only in-frame clones, some missing. The table records 270,000 or so clones, more than 70% of them present only once. Material: PBMCs, obtained at disease progression, from a patient treated with ibrutinib. These receptors were obtained from a human donor with chronic lymphocytic leukemia.

This clone was counted only a few times. The chain has TRBV27 and TRBJ1-5, with a tentative D call TRBD1 (5 bases). CDR3 length: 15 amino acids. The V and J ends lost 6 bases and 7 bases respectively, with 19 bases between them. Germline CDR1 MNHEY, CDR2 SMNVEV (reference sequence). In DNA form, the CDR3 reads TGTGCCAGCAGGATCCTCGGGGGGACTAGCCAGCCCCAGCATTTT. This sequence encodes CASRILGGTSQPQHF.

This clone has more than one count but fewer than ten. One end of the junction is discordant with germline, which a read error may explain. The chain recombines TRBV5-1 with TRBJ2-7, with D possibly matching TRBD1 (6 bases). Looked up from germline, CDR1 is SGHRS and CDR2 is YFSETQ. The CDR3 covers 14 residues. The CDR3 nucleotides read TGCGCCAGCAGCTCTCCCGGGACACCAAACCTTCGAAACTTC. Translation: CASSSPGTPNLRNF.

The chain joins TRBV11-2 to TRBJ2-1; TRBD2 matches 10 bases. After removal of 5 bases from V and 8 bases from J, the junction contained 9 bases not matched to a gene. CDR1 is SGHAT, CDR2 FQNNGV, per germline. CDR3 length equals 15 residues. The CDR3 DNA is TGTGCCAGCAGCCCCAGCGGGGGGGCCGGGGATGAGCAGTTCTTC. Protein: CASSPSGGAGDEQFF.

Concerning this clone itself: Mismatch with germline at one junction end may stem from a read error. V is TRBV27 and J is TRBJ2-2, with D uncertain. The CDR3 sequence is 13 residues long. Germline V gives CDR1 MNHEY, CDR2 SMNVEV (reference sequence). The CDR3 bases are TGTGCCAGCAGCCCCGCGAAGACCGGGGAGCTGTTTTTT. The encoded protein is CASSPAKTGELFF.

The V call is TRBV7-8, the J call TRBJ2-5; 9 bases are shared with TRBD1. Trimming removed 5 bases from V and 2 bases from J; junction bases left unmatched: 12. This CDR3 is 17 amino acids long. Per germline, CDR1 SGHVS and CDR2 FQNEAQ. The CDR3 region has the DNA TGTGCCAGCAGCCTGAGGGGACAGGGATGGGATCAAGAGACCCAGTACTTC. This sequence encodes CASSLRGQGWDQETQYF.

This clone was detected many times. The chain uses TRBV10-3 and TRBJ1-6, with D uncertain. Germline lookup yields CDR1 ENHRY and CDR2 SYGVKD. The CDR3 is 14 residues long. The V gene lost 5 bases and the J gene lost 7 bases, with 12 bases spanning the gap. CDR3 amino acids: CAISTDPSNSPLHF. The CDR3 DNA follows: TGTGCCATCAGTACTGATCCCTCAAATTCACCCCTCCACTTT.

The rearrangement joins TRBV9 to TRBJ1-1; 7 bases match TRBD1. The ends lost 4 bases at V and 2 bases at J; junction bases unmatched: 11. Germline V CDR1 and CDR2: SGDLS, YYNGEE. CDR3 length: 16 residues. CDR3 amino acids: CASSSHRDSINTEAFF. Here the CDR3 DNA reads TGTGCCAGCAGCTCACACCGGGACAGTATTAACACTGAAGCTTTCTTT. Supplemented by reference TRBV9 and TRBJ1-1, the full variable domain reads DSGVTQTPKHLITATGQRVTLRCSPRSGDLSVYWYQQSLDQGLQFLIQYYNGEERAKGNILERFSAQQFPDLHSELNLSSLELGDSALYFCASSSHRDSINTEAFFGQGTRLTVV.

The chain has TRBV2 and TRBJ2-1, with 8 bases lining up with TRBD1. The CDR3 is 14 amino acids. Trimming removed 6 bases from V and 9 bases from J; junction bases left unmatched: 10. In germline, CDR1 is SNHLY, CDR2 FYNNEI. The CDR3 spells CASRGGQGAGEQFF. Written as DNA, the CDR3 is TGTGCCAGCAGAGGAGGGCAGGGGGCGGGTGAGCAGTTCTTC.

J is TRBJ1-1 and V is TRBV21-1. TRBV21-1 is a known pseudogene. The CDR3 has 16 residues. The CDR3 protein is CASSKVGRETKTEAFF. The CDR3 DNA sequence: TGTGCCAGCAGCAAAGTGGGCAGGGAGACGAAAACTGAAGCTTTCTTT.

The rearrangement uses TRBV12-2 and TRBJ1-3; no DNA check was done on the table's D call, TRBD1. TRBV12-2 is tagged as a pseudogene. The CDR3 covers 14 residues. Here the CDR3 reads CASRLWQGRNTIYF. The CDR3 DNA reads as TGTGCAAGTCGCCTATGGCAGGGAAGGAACACCATATATTTT.

The V and J genes are TRBV27 and TRBJ1-2; TRBD1 matches at 7 bases. The V and J ends lost 6 bases and 1 base, in that order; junction bases with no gene match: 5. Germline loops: CDR1 MNHEY, CDR2 SMNVEV (reference sequence). This CDR3 comprises 14 residues. CDR3 sequence: CASRETGHNYGYTF. CDR3 in DNA: TGTGCCAGCAGGGAGACAGGGCATAACTATGGCTACACCTTC.

This clone was seen just once. The rearrangement links TRBV30 to TRBJ1-3, with no clear D. The germline V gene has CDR1 GTSNPN and CDR2 SVGIG (reference sequence). The CDR3 loop spans 12 amino acids. This chain's CDR3 is CVSVWRGNTIYF. The CDR3 DNA reads TGTGTTTCAGTGTGGCGAGGAAACACCATATATTTT.

The chain couples TRBV19 to TRBJ2-7; D is undetermined. Per the germline V gene, CDR1 is LNHDA and CDR2 is SQIVND (reference sequence). CDR3 length equals 12 residues. Trimming pared 6 bases from V and 3 bases from J, leaving 9 bases between. CDR3 loop: CASRGKFYEQYF. The CDR3 DNA reads TGTGCCAGTAGGGGCAAATTCTACGAGCAGTACTTC.

This clone appeared a few times. J is TRBJ2-1 and V is TRBV6-7, with D unclear. TRBV6-7 is filed as an ORF, its function uncertain. V was cut by 0 bases and J by 12 bases, with 15 bases left in between. CDR3 length: 14 residues. The CDR3 DNA reads TGTGCCAGCAGTTACTCGATCGTAAAGGAGAGGCAGTTCTTC. Its translation is CASSYSIVKERQFF.

J is TRBJ1-6 and V is TRBV6-1, with 7 bases fitting TRBD1. Trimming cost V 3 bases and J 7 bases; bases outside gene matches: 3. The germline gives CDR1 MNHNS, CDR2 SASEGT. The CDR3 length is 14 residues. CDR3 protein: CASSDKGANSPLHF. CDR3 nucleotide sequence: TGTGCCAGCAGTGATAAGGGGGCGAATTCACCCCTCCACTTT.

CDR3 bases: TGTGCCAGTAGTCGACAGGGGGGGATTCTGAACACTGAAGCTTTCTTT. Amino acids: CASSRQGGILNTEAFF. This chain joins TRBV19 and TRBJ1-1; 9 bases map to TRBD1. The CDR3 spans 16 residues. The trim removed 5 bases at V and 0 bases at J, leaving 7 bases unmatched. Per germline, CDR1 LNHDA and CDR2 SQIVND (reference sequence).

The CDR3 DNA reads as TGTGCCAGCAGCTTAGTTTTCGGGTCCTCCTACAATGAGCAGTTCTTC. It is translated as CASSLVFGSSYNEQFF. The rearrangement uses TRBV11-3 and TRBJ2-1; D uncertain. Per germline, CDR1 SGHNT and CDR2 YENEEA. This CDR3 has 16 amino acids. The V and J ends lost 1 base and 0 bases respectively, with 10 bases between them.

J is TRBJ2-1 and V is TRBV6-6, with D possibly TRBD2 on 7 matching bases. Germline CDR1 and CDR2: MNHNY and SVGAGI (reference sequence). The CDR3 covers 11 residues. Trimming cost V 7 bases and J 15 bases, with 16 bases left between them. DNA of the CDR3: TGTGCCAGCACCAAAGGCGGGGGCCCGTTCTTC. This translates into CASTKGGGPFF.

This clone appeared once. The chain recombines TRBV6-6 with TRBJ1-5; maybe TRBD1 (5 bases). V was trimmed by 0 bases and J by 6 bases, leaving 9 bases between them. The CDR3 length is 14 residues. CDR1 and CDR2 (germline): MNHNY, SVGAGI (reference sequence). The CDR3 nucleotides read TGTGCCAGCAGTTACTCACGGGGGTTTCAGCCCCAGCATTTT. It codes for CASSYSRGFQPQHF.

The chain joins TRBV7-2 to TRBJ1-3; TRBD1 is a possible D gene (5 bases). The germline V and J ends were trimmed by 5 bases and 4 bases, with 12 bases remaining between them. Germline assignment: CDR1 SGHTA and CDR2 FQGNSA. CDR3 length equals 14 residues. DNA of the CDR3: TGTGCCAGCAGCATACCGGGACGGGGAAACACCATATATTTT. This sequence encodes CASSIPGRGNTIYF. Supplemented by reference TRBV7-2 and TRBJ1-3, the full variable domain reads GAGVSQSPSNKVTEKGKDVELRCDPISGHTALYWYRQSLGQGLEFLIYFQGNSAPDKSGLPSDRFSAERTGGSVSTLTIQRTQQEDSAVYLCASSIPGRGNTIYFGEGSWLTVV.

Only one count was recorded for this clone. This chain links TRBV7-2 with TRBJ2-3, with 10 positions matching TRBD2. With 1 base clipped from V and 3 bases from J, the junction kept 10 bases outside the gene matches. The CDR3 loop spans 18 amino acids. CDR1 is SGHTA, CDR2 FQGNSA, per germline. For the CDR3, the DNA is TGTGCCAGCAGCTTAGGGACTAGCGGTTCTGATTGGACAGATACGCAGTATTTT. Residues: CASSLGTSGSDWTDTQYF. Variable domain in full (rest from reference TRBV7-2 and TRBJ2-3): GAGVSQSPSNKVTEKGKDVELRCDPISGHTALYWYRQSLGQGLEFLIYFQGNSAPDKSGLPSDRFSAERTGGSVSTLTIQRTQQEDSAVYLCASSLGTSGSDWTDTQYFGPGTRLTVL.